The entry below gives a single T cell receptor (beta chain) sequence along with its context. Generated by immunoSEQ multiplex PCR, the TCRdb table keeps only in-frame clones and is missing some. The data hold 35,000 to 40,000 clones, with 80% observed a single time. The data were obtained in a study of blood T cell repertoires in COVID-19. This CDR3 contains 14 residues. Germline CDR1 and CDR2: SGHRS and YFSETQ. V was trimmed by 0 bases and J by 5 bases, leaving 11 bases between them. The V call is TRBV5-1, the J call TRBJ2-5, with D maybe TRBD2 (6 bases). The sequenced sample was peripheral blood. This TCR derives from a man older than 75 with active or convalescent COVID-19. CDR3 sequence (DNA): TGCGCCAGCAGCTTGGGACTAGGCCAGGAGACCCAGTACTTC. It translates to CASSLGLGQETQYF. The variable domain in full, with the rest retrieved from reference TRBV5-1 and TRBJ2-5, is KAGVTQTPRYLIKTRGQQVTLSCSPISGHRSVSWYQQTPGQGLQFLFEYFSETQRNKGNFPGRFSGRQFSNSRSEMNVSTLELGDSALYLCASSLGLGQETQYFGPGTRLLVL.